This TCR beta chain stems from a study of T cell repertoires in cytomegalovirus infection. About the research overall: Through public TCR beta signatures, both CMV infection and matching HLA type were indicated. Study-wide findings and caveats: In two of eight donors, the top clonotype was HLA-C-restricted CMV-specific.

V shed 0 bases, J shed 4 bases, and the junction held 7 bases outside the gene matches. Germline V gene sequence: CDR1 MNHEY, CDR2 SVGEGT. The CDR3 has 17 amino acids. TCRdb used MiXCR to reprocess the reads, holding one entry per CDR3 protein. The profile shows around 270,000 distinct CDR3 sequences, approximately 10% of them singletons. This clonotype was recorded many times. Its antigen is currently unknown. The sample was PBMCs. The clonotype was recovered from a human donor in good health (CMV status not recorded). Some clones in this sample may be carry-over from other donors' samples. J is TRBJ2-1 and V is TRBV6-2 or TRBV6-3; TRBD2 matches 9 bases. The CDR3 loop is CASSYSPPSGVYNEQFF. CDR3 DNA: TGTGCCAGCAGTTACTCCCCCCCTAGCGGGGTGTACAATGAGCAGTTCTTC.